Each of the 3 T cell receptor beta chains below was sequenced from the same sample in a study of beta chain features in type 1 diabetes. Since all of the isolated RNA was reverse transcribed, expressed TCRB transcripts were what got sequenced. Here immunoSEQ multiplex PCR was the method, and the copy in TCRdb shows in-frame clones only, minus some. The sample records around 150,000 clones, roughly 60% being singletons. Their antigens are not known. Study-wide results and caveats: Moderate yet significant TCRB CDR3 shortening was seen in Type 1 diabetes patients in all four CD4+ subsets.

Input material: naive CD4+ T cells from blood. The receptors come from a man aged 30 to 45 with type 1 diabetes.

Regarding this clone: Sequence at one end of the junction differs from germline and may be a read error. The V call is TRBV5-1, the J call TRBJ2-1; 7 positions agree with TRBD2. Per the germline V gene, CDR1 is SGHRS and CDR2 is YFSETQ. This CDR3 comprises 12 residues. CDR3 nucleotides: TGCGCCAGCAGTTTGGGAGGGAATGAGCAGTTCTTC. This gives the protein CASSLGGNEQFF.

The V call is TRBV7-2, the J call TRBJ1-5; TRBD1 might be the D (5 bases). Trimming stripped 5 bases from V and 6 bases from J, with 14 bases between. Germline values: CDR1 SGHTA, CDR2 FQGNSA. This CDR3 has 14 amino acids. CDR3 coding DNA: TGTGCCAGCAGCCGAAGTCAGGGAGCTCAGCCCCAGCATTTT. This encodes CASSRSQGAQPQHF.

The rearrangement joins TRBV29-1 to TRBJ1-1, with TRBD1 as a possible D gene (6 bases). The ends were cut back, 5 bases at V and 2 bases at J, with 9 bases in the middle. CDR3 length: 12 amino acids. The germline V gene has CDR1 SQVTM and CDR2 ANQGSEA. In nucleotides, the CDR3 is TGCAGCGTTACAGGGCTAAACACTGAAGCTTTCTTT. Translating gives CSVTGLNTEAFF.